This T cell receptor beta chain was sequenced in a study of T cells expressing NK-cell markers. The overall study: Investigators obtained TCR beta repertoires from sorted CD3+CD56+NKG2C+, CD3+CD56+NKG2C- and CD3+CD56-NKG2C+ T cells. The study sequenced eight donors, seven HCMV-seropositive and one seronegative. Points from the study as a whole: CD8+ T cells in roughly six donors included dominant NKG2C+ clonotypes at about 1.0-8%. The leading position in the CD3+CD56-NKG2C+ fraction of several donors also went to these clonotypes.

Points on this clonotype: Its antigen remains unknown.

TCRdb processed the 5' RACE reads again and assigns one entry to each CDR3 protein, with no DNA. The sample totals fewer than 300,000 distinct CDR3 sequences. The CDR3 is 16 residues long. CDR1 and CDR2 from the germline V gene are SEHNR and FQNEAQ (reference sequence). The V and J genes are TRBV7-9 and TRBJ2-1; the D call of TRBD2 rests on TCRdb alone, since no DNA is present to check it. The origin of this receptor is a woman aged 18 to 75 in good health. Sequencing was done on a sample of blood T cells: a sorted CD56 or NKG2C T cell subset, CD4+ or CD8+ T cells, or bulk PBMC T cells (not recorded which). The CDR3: CASSSGTSGRLDEQFF.